The following is a TCR beta chain sequence with its context. Here immunoSEQ multiplex PCR was the method, and the copy in TCRdb shows in-frame clones only, minus some. The table shows hundreds of thousands of clones, with about 90% occurring only once. The data are from a study of shared T cell receptors in the human thymus. Germline values: CDR1 MNHEY, CDR2 SVGAGI. The CDR3 is made up of 15 amino acids. Trimming took 5 bases from V and 10 from J; bases not matched to a gene: 8. The same sample was also studied in work on human thymus T cells. That paper states: Repertoires from thymus and blood appeared to show biased V and J gene usage.

The sequencing sample was made of thymocytes. The genes are TRBV6-5 and TRBJ1-6; 10 bases are shared with TRBD1. The clonotype originates from a boy under three years old with a congenital heart defect. CDR3 bases: TGTGCCAGCAGTCATAAGACAGGGGGCAGCTCACCCCTCCACTTT. Its translation: CASSHKTGGSSPLHF.